A selection of T cell receptor beta chains follows, all from one sample in a study of shared clonotypes between healthy human individuals. Assay: immunoSEQ multiplex PCR; the TCRdb copy retains only in-frame clones and omits some. The sample has roughly 2.1 million clones, 85% to 95% seen once; the top ten hold over 1.5%. The sequenced sample consisted of naive CD8+ T cells from PBMCs. The receptors stem from a man younger than 35 in good health. Some clones in this sample may be carry-over from other donors' samples. Each CDR3 is given with its conserved first and last residue. Fields, in order: CDR3 DNA, CDR3 protein, clone size, J gene, D gene, V gene. The D gene is left open where the match is weak. Not every row has a clone size; where given, it reads once, few, many or a size class.

CDR3 DNA: TGTGCCAGCAGTCAAAGACTAGCGCAAGGGCCCAATGAGCAGTTCTTC; CDR3 protein: CASSQRLAQGPNEQFF; clone size: -; J gene: TRBJ2-1; D gene: TRBD2; V gene: TRBV27
CDR3 DNA: TGTGCCAGCAGTCCTGACAGGGAGGGGGCCTACGAGCAGTACTTC; CDR3 protein: CASSPDREGAYEQYF; clone size: -; J gene: TRBJ2-7; D gene: -; V gene: TRBV28
CDR3 DNA: TGTGCCAGCCAGCGGACAGGTAGCCACTACGAGCAGTACTTC; CDR3 protein: CASQRTGSHYEQYF; clone size: -; J gene: TRBJ2-7; D gene: TRBD1; V gene: TRBV5-6
CDR3 DNA: TGTGCCAGCAGCTTGGCCGCGGGCAGGGGAAACTCCTACGAGCAGTACTTC; CDR3 protein: CASSLAAGRGNSYEQYF; clone size: -; J gene: TRBJ2-7; D gene: -; V gene: TRBV5-4
CDR3 DNA: TGTGCCAGCAGCTTAGTAGTGACAGGCTTTTTGAGTTTAGAGACCCAGTACTTC; CDR3 protein: CASSLVVTGFLSLETQYF; clone size: once; J gene: TRBJ2-5; D gene: -; V gene: TRBV11-2
CDR3 DNA: TGTGCCAGCAGCTTAGCGTTTAGGTCATCCTACGAGCAGTACTTC; CDR3 protein: CASSLAFRSSYEQYF; clone size: -; J gene: TRBJ2-7; D gene: -; V gene: TRBV7-8
CDR3 DNA: TGTGCCAGCAACCCGAGCGGGAGGGCCTTTTTTCGCTCCTACAATGAGCAGTTCTTC; CDR3 protein: CASNPSGRAFFRSYNEQFF; clone size: -; J gene: TRBJ2-1; D gene: TRBD2; V gene: TRBV5-6
CDR3 DNA: TGTGCCAGCAGCCCGGACCGACAGGGGGCCATCTATGGCTACACCTTC; CDR3 protein: CASSPDRQGAIYGYTF; clone size: -; J gene: TRBJ1-2; D gene: TRBD1; V gene: TRBV5-6
CDR3 DNA: TGTGCCAGCAGCCCTGCCGGACCTGGAAACACCATATATTTT; CDR3 protein: CASSPAGPGNTIYF; clone size: -; J gene: TRBJ1-3; D gene: -; V gene: TRBV11-2
CDR3 DNA: TGTGCCAGTAGTATATCCCCACGTGCCGAGCAGTACTTC; CDR3 protein: CASSISPRAEQYF; clone size: -; J gene: TRBJ2-7; D gene: -; V gene: TRBV19
CDR3 DNA: TGTGCCAGCAGTTTCACAGTTGCAGCGGGAGGATTATATGAGCAGTTCTTC; CDR3 protein: CASSFTVAAGGLYEQFF; clone size: -; J gene: TRBJ2-1; D gene: TRBD2; V gene: TRBV27
CDR3 DNA: TGTGCCAGCAGCGTAGCTGGGACAGGGTTGGACGAGCAGTACTTC; CDR3 protein: CASSVAGTGLDEQYF; clone size: -; J gene: TRBJ2-7; D gene: TRBD1; V gene: TRBV9
CDR3 DNA: TGTGCCAGCAGCTTAGGGGGAGTCGGTCAGCCCCAGCATTTT; CDR3 protein: CASSLGGVGQPQHF; clone size: -; J gene: TRBJ1-5; D gene: -; V gene: TRBV7-9
CDR3 DNA: TGTGCCAGCAGTTCTACAGGATCGGAGCAGTACTTC; CDR3 protein: CASSSTGSEQYF; clone size: -; J gene: TRBJ2-7; D gene: -; V gene: TRBV28
CDR3 DNA: TGTGCCAGCAGCTTACTAGCGGGAGCCATGGACGAGCAGTACTTC; CDR3 protein: CASSLLAGAMDEQYF; clone size: -; J gene: TRBJ2-7; D gene: TRBD2; V gene: TRBV5-4
CDR3 DNA: TGTGCCAGCAGCCCGATAATAAGGGGGAGGGGGATCGAAAAACTGTTTTTT; CDR3 protein: CASSPIIRGRGIEKLFF; clone size: -; J gene: TRBJ1-4; D gene: -; V gene: TRBV7-6
CDR3 DNA: TGTGCCAGCAGTCTGACAGCTTTGAACACTGAAGCTTTCTTT; CDR3 protein: CASSLTALNTEAFF; clone size: -; J gene: TRBJ1-1; D gene: -; V gene: TRBV28
CDR3 DNA: TGCGCCAGCAGTGAGCTCGACAGAGAGCAGTTCTTC; CDR3 protein: CASSELDREQFF; clone size: -; J gene: TRBJ2-1; D gene: -; V gene: TRBV10-2
CDR3 DNA: TGTGCCGGCAAGTACGGGACCGACACTGAAGCTTTCTTT; CDR3 protein: CAGKYGTDTEAFF; clone size: -; J gene: TRBJ1-1; D gene: -; V gene: TRBV4-2
CDR3 DNA: TGTGCCAGCAGCTCCTGGACAGGGAACACTGAAGCTTTCTTT; CDR3 protein: CASSSWTGNTEAFF; clone size: -; J gene: TRBJ1-1; D gene: TRBD1; V gene: TRBV6-5
CDR3 DNA: TGCGCCAGCAGCCCGGACAGGCTCGCCTACGAGCAGTACTTC; CDR3 protein: CASSPDRLAYEQYF; clone size: few; J gene: TRBJ2-7; D gene: TRBD1; V gene: TRBV4-1
CDR3 DNA: TGTGCCAGCAGTTTCATATTCCAGGGGGCCACTAGCACAGATACGCAGTATTTT; CDR3 protein: CASSFIFQGATSTDTQYF; clone size: -; J gene: TRBJ2-3; D gene: TRBD1; V gene: TRBV27